The subject of this entry is one T cell receptor (beta chain). V lost 6 bases to trimming and J lost 9 bases; unmatched junction nucleotides: 7. CDR1 is SEHNR, CDR2 FQNEAQ, per germline (reference sequence). The CDR3 runs to 13 residues. The sample comes from a study of blood T cell repertoires in COVID-19. Across the study: Samples representing acute and convalescent COVID-19 were sourced from the United States, Italy and Spain. In each case, the material was cDNA or gDNA derived from T cells, B-cell-depleted T cells, or PBMCs.

Clones were read by immunoSEQ multiplex PCR, and TCRdb kept only the in-frame ones, dropping some. The table has around 300,000 clones, around 87% seen once. The sample taken for sequencing was peripheral blood. This clonotype was obtained from a woman in her 30s who had recovered from COVID-19. The chain is built from TRBV7-9 and TRBJ2-2; 7 nucleotides line up with TRBD1. CDR3 loop: CASSDRDQWELFF. Written as DNA, the CDR3 is TGTGCCAGCAGTGACAGGGACCAATGGGAGCTGTTTTTT.